This T cell receptor beta chain was sequenced for a study of blood T cell repertoires in COVID-19. V lost 10 bases, J lost 4 bases, and 12 bases stayed unmatched. Germline CDR1 WSHSY, CDR2 SAAADI. CDR3 length equals 15 residues. Original methodology: Amplified reference gene primers provided the basis for estimating nucleated cell counts. Method: immunoSEQ multiplex PCR; TCRdb's copy keeps in-frame clones and lacks some. The DNA was the basis for D and trimming; V, J and clone size are from that table. The sample comprises fewer than 100,000 clones, roughly 90% of which are singletons, and 7% to 7.5% rests with the top ten.

The rearrangement uses TRBV10-2 and TRBJ2-1; 8 bases agree with TRBD2. This receptor was identified in a man aged 55-75 years with acute or convalescent COVID-19. Material: peripheral blood. The CDR3 loop reads CATETGASGYNEQFF. CDR3 nucleotides: TGCGCCACCGAGACGGGGGCTAGCGGGTACAATGAGCAGTTCTTC.